The 28 T cell receptor beta chains listed next were all sequenced from one sample in a study of control samples from healthy donors and cancer patients. Clones were sequenced by immunoSEQ multiplex PCR, and TCRdb holds only the in-frame ones, with some missing. The sample records tens of thousands of clones, more than 70% being singletons. The sample comprised PBMCs. Every receptor here comes from a man aged 40-49 years with colorectal cancer.

The count of this clone is one. At one boundary the junction diverges from the germline segment, which might be a read error. The chain recombines TRBV27 with TRBJ2-7; TRBD2 is a possible D gene (5 bases). The CDR3 has 13 residues. Germline values: CDR1 MNHEY, CDR2 SMNVEV (reference sequence). CDR3 sequence (DNA): TGTGCCAGCAGTTTATCTCGGGGAGCCCGCAACCTTTTC. Translation: CASSLSRGARNLF.

The rearrangement links TRBV6-5 to TRBJ1-1; perhaps TRBD1 as D (5 bases). The CDR3 sequence is 14 residues long. Germline V gene data show CDR1 as MNHEY and CDR2 as SVGAGI. Trimming removed 5 bases at V and 7 bases at J, with 17 bases between. The CDR3 loop reads CASSIDRDYYEAFF. The CDR3 DNA follows: TGTGCCAGCAGTATAGACCGGGACTACTATGAAGCTTTCTTT.

The chain has TRBV2 and TRBJ2-7; D is unclear. Per germline, CDR1 SNHLY and CDR2 FYNNEI. The V gene lost 1 base and the J gene lost 5 bases, with 6 bases spanning the gap. The CDR3 runs to 12 residues. The CDR3 DNA follows: TGTGCCAGCAGTGAAGACTCGAACGAGCAGTACTTC. Residues: CASSEDSNEQYF. Looking up the rest from reference TRBV2 and TRBJ2-7 gives the full variable domain: EPEVTQTPSHQVTQMGQEVILRCVPISNHLYFYWYRQILGQKVEFLVSFYNNEISEKSEIFDDQFSVERPDGSNFTLKIRSTKLEDSAMYFCASSEDSNEQYFGPGTRLTVT.

V is TRBV7-6 and J is TRBJ2-1, with 7 bases lining up with TRBD2. Germline CDR1 is SGHVS and CDR2 is FNYEAQ. V dropped 1 base and J dropped 6; count of bases not matched to a gene: 15. This CDR3 is built from 18 residues. DNA of the CDR3: TGTGCCAGCAGCTTAGAGGTAGCGGGCCCATCGGGATTCAATGAGCAGTTCTTC. Protein sequence: CASSLEVAGPSGFNEQFF. Complete variable domain (other parts from reference TRBV7-6 and TRBJ2-1): GAGVSQSPRYKVTKRGQDVALRCDPISGHVSLYWYRQALGQGPEFLTYFNYEAQQDKSGLPNDRFSAERPEGSISTLTIQRTEQRDSAMYRCASSLEVAGPSGFNEQFFGPGTRLTVL.

J is TRBJ1-5 and V is TRBV5-7, with D perhaps TRBD1 (5 bases). TRBV5-7 is labeled an ORF, and its function is uncertain. V lost 3 bases, J lost 6 bases, and 22 bases lay in between. The CDR3 totals 17 residues. The CDR3 DNA sequence: TGTGCCAGCAGCTCCGGAGGCGGGGCACTGTTCGGTCAGCCCCAGCATTTT. Translation: CASSSGGGALFGQPQHF.

The chain couples TRBV9 to TRBJ2-1; TRBD2 aligns across 11 bases. J was trimmed by 6 bases and V by 4 bases; bases with no gene match: 6. CDR1 and CDR2 (germline): SGDLS, YYNGEE. This CDR3 spans 15 amino acids. The CDR3 loop is CASSYLAGGGNEQFF. The CDR3 nucleotides read TGTGCCAGCAGCTACCTAGCGGGAGGAGGCAATGAGCAGTTCTTC.

The chain recombines TRBV7-2 with TRBJ1-2; TRBD1 agrees at 10 bases. In germline, CDR1 is SGHTA, CDR2 FQGNSA. The CDR3 runs 14 residues. V lost 5 bases, J lost 7 bases, and 7 bases stayed unmatched. The CDR3 DNA reads TGTGCCAGCAGCGCCCGACAGGGGGCGCCTGGCTACACCTTC. The encoded protein is CASSARQGAPGYTF. The variable domain in full, completed from reference TRBV7-2 and TRBJ1-2, reads GAGVSQSPSNKVTEKGKDVELRCDPISGHTALYWYRQSLGQGLEFLIYFQGNSAPDKSGLPSDRFSAERTGGSVSTLTIQRTQQEDSAVYLCASSARQGAPGYTFGSGTRLTVV.

About this clone itself: Compared with germline, one end of the junction differs, possibly owing to a read error. The gene calls are TRBV6-6 and TRBJ2-7; 13 nucleotides agree with TRBD2. The CDR3 covers 16 residues. Per the germline V gene, CDR1 is MNHNY and CDR2 is SVGAGI (reference sequence). CDR3 protein: CASSPQRTSGSTNNRF. CDR3 nucleotides: TGTGCCAGCAGTCCACAACGGACTAGCGGGAGTACTAACAATCGCTTC.

The genes are TRBV3-1 (or the pseudogene TRBV3-2) and TRBJ2-1, with D possibly being TRBD1 (6 bases). From germline, CDR1 is LGHDT and CDR2 YNNKEL (reference sequence). Trimming removed 4 bases at V and 4 bases at J, with 20 bases between. The CDR3 loop spans 17 amino acids. The DNA of the CDR3 is TGTGCCAGCAGCCCCATCCGCTTCAGGGGAAGTTACAATGAGCAGTTCTTC. As protein: CASSPIRFRGSYNEQFF.

V and J are TRBV6-1 and TRBJ1-4, with D perhaps TRBD1 (5 bases). The CDR3 has 17 residues. Looked up from germline, CDR1 is MNHNS and CDR2 is SASEGT. V lost 1 base and J 7 bases, leaving 19 bases between the germline ends. The CDR3 is CASSEDGGRGWGEKLFF. The CDR3 bases are TGTGCCAGCAGTGAAGATGGGGGGAGAGGATGGGGTGAAAAACTGTTTTTT.

This chain connects TRBV24-1 to TRBJ1-2; TRBD1 might be the D (6 bases). Germline assignment: CDR1 KGHDR and CDR2 SFDVKD. The length of the CDR3 is 14 residues. The V gene lost 9 bases and the J gene lost 6 bases, with 19 bases spanning the gap. CDR3 loop: CATSQTGLRDGYTF. CDR3 nucleotides: TGTGCCACCTCTCAAACAGGGCTTAGGGATGGCTACACCTTC.

This chain connects TRBV27 to TRBJ2-7; D remains unclear. Trimming pared 2 bases from V and 2 bases from J, leaving 7 bases between. The CDR3 sequence is 13 residues long. Germline CDR1 reads MNHEY; CDR2 reads SMNVEV (reference sequence). The CDR3 bases are TGTGCCAGCAGTTTAAGGGATGCCTACGAGCAGTACTTC. It codes for CASSLRDAYEQYF.

The chain has TRBV9 and TRBJ2-7, with 8 positions matching TRBD2. The germline V gene has CDR1 SGDLS and CDR2 YYNGEE. The CDR3 totals 15 residues. V lost 3 bases and J lost 1; bases outside the gene matches: 6. CDR3 region: CASSGRAGESYEQYF. For the CDR3, the DNA is TGTGCCAGCAGCGGACGAGCGGGAGAATCCTACGAGCAGTACTTC. Looking up the rest from reference TRBV9 and TRBJ2-7 gives the full variable domain: DSGVTQTPKHLITATGQRVTLRCSPRSGDLSVYWYQQSLDQGLQFLIQYYNGEERAKGNILERFSAQQFPDLHSELNLSSLELGDSALYFCASSGRAGESYEQYFGPGTRLTVT.

The chain links TRBV9 to TRBJ1-3; D is possibly TRBD1 (5 bases). Trimming cost V 0 bases and J 4 bases, with 11 bases left between them. The CDR3 runs to 15 residues. Germline V gene lookup returns CDR1 SGDLS and CDR2 YYNGEE. The CDR3 nucleotides are TGTGCCAGCAGCGTAGGAGGGGCATCAGGAAACACCATATATTTT. Its translation is CASSVGGASGNTIYF. Drawing the rest from reference TRBV9 and TRBJ1-3, the complete variable domain is DSGVTQTPKHLITATGQRVTLRCSPRSGDLSVYWYQQSLDQGLQFLIQYYNGEERAKGNILERFSAQQFPDLHSELNLSSLELGDSALYFCASSVGGASGNTIYFGEGSWLTVV.

The chain uses TRBV11-3 and TRBJ1-1; D not certain. Deletions cut 5 bases from V and 4 bases from J, with 26 bases between. Germline CDR1 SGHNT, CDR2 YENEEA. This CDR3 is built from 18 residues. The CDR3 sequence: CASSHPRALMEAVTEAFF. CDR3 nucleotides: TGTGCCAGCAGCCATCCACGCGCCCTAATGGAAGCTGTCACTGAAGCTTTCTTT.

The chain has TRBV6-5 and TRBJ1-5; 7 nucleotides agree with TRBD1. Trimming cost V 4 bases and J 9 bases; bases outside gene matches: 6. This CDR3 has 13 amino acids. Per germline, CDR1 MNHEY and CDR2 SVGAGI. CDR3 coding DNA: TGTGCCAGCAGTTCCGGGACAGTTAGGCCCCAGCATTTT. It codes for CASSSGTVRPQHF.

The V gene is TRBV7-8, the J gene TRBJ1-4, with D possibly being TRBD1 (5 bases). There are 17 residues in the CDR3. V lost 2 bases, J lost 8 bases, and 21 bases lay in between. Germline-derived CDR1 and CDR2 are SGHVS and FQNEAQ. The CDR3 loop reads CASSLRNKFGGGEKLFF. Here the CDR3 DNA reads TGTGCCAGCAGCTTAAGGAATAAATTTGGGGGTGGCGAAAAACTGTTTTTT.

The chain has TRBV5-6 and TRBJ1-6, with 8 bases fitting TRBD1. CDR3 length equals 17 residues. Germline loops: CDR1 SGHDT, CDR2 YYEEEE. The ends lost 0 bases at V and 12 bases at J; junction bases unmatched: 14. CDR3 DNA sequence: TGTGCCAGCAGCTTGGAACTTGGACAGGGCCTGGATGTACCCCTCCACTTT. Its protein product is CASSLELGQGLDVPLHF.

The chain carries TRBV7-2 and TRBJ2-7; weak D call: TRBD1 (5 bases). The germline CDR1 and CDR2 sequences are SGHTA and FQGNSA. This CDR3 is built from 14 residues. V dropped 5 bases and J dropped 3 bases, with 14 bases sitting between them. The CDR3 DNA is TGTGCCAGCAGCCCGTATGGGCAGGGCTACGAGCAGTACTTC. Translating gives CASSPYGQGYEQYF.

V gene TRBV2 combines with J gene TRBJ1-1; D is unclear. The CDR3 totals 13 residues. CDR1 is SNHLY, CDR2 FYNNEI, per germline. The ends were cut back, 7 bases at V and 5 bases at J, with 14 bases in the middle. In nucleotides, the CDR3 is TGTGCCAGCACCCTAGAGACGGGAACTGAAGCTTTCTTT. Translation: CASTLETGTEAFF.

The rearrangement joins TRBV3-1 (or the pseudogene TRBV3-2) to TRBJ1-1, with D possibly TRBD1 on 5 matching bases. The CDR3 totals 14 residues. Germline assignment: CDR1 LGHDT and CDR2 YNNKEL (reference sequence). V lost 3 bases, J lost 1 base, and 9 bases lay in between. Here the CDR3 reads CASSQGGTNTEAFF. CDR3 DNA: TGTGCCAGCAGCCAGGGGGGGACGAACACTGAAGCTTTCTTT.

This rearrangement joins TRBV10-3 to TRBJ2-7, with D perhaps matching TRBD2 (5 bases). CDR1 is ENHRY, CDR2 SYGVKD, per germline. The CDR3 is made up of 12 amino acids. V lost 3 bases and J 3 bases, leaving 6 bases between the germline ends. The CDR3 DNA is TGTGCCATCAGTGACGGGATCTACGAGCAGTACTTC. Encoded protein: CAISDGIYEQYF.

This sequence joins TRBV7-9 and TRBJ2-7; either TRBD1 or TRBD2 may fit D (5 bases each). Germline CDR1 reads SEHNR; CDR2 reads FQNEAQ (reference sequence). This CDR3 region has 14 residues. Between the trimmed V and J ends, which lost 5 bases and 5 bases, there was a span of 16 bases. The CDR3 region has the DNA TGTGCCAGCAGCCCGGGGACGGGTGACGACGAGCAGTACTTC. Its protein product is CASSPGTGDDEQYF.

The genes are TRBV20-1 and TRBJ1-4; 8 positions match TRBD1. Germline CDR1 reads DFQATT; CDR2 reads SNEGSKA (reference sequence). The CDR3 totals 19 residues. The J segment lost 3 bases and the V segment lost 3 bases, leaving 18 bases of the junction unmatched. This CDR3 reads CSASRRGKAGGVANEKLFF. CDR3 nucleotides: TGCAGTGCTAGTAGAAGGGGAAAAGCAGGGGGCGTAGCTAATGAAAAACTGTTTTTT.

This chain links TRBV7-9 with TRBJ1-6, with 7 bases lining up with TRBD1. In germline, CDR1 is SEHNR, CDR2 FQNEAQ (reference sequence). CDR3 length equals 14 residues. J lost 6 bases, V lost 5 bases, and 4 bases had no gene match. As DNA, the CDR3 is TGTGCCAGCAGCCCTCGACAGGGTAATTCACCCCTCCACTTT. This gives the protein CASSPRQGNSPLHF.

This chain connects TRBV24-1 to TRBJ2-1; D is ambiguous. V dropped 1 base and J dropped 4 bases, with 1 base sitting between them. Germline V gene lookup returns CDR1 KGHDR and CDR2 SFDVKD. The CDR3 runs 12 residues. This CDR3 is CATSDFYNEQFF. As DNA, the CDR3 is TGTGCCACCAGTGATTTTTACAATGAGCAGTTCTTC.

The rearrangement joins TRBV12-5 to TRBJ2-2; D is ambiguous. The germline V and J ends were trimmed by 2 bases and 3 bases, with 4 bases remaining between them. Per germline, CDR1 LGHNT and CDR2 FRNRAP. The CDR3 is 13 amino acids. The CDR3 reads CASGLRYTGELFF. The CDR3 region has the DNA TGTGCTAGTGGTTTGAGGTACACCGGGGAGCTGTTTTTT.

This sequence joins TRBV6-5 and TRBJ2-7; D is ambiguous. Germline loops: CDR1 MNHEY, CDR2 SVGAGI. The V gene lost 6 bases and the J gene lost 4 bases, with 19 bases spanning the gap. The CDR3 sequence is 15 residues long. The CDR3 coding sequence is TGTGCCAGCAGCCGCGAATATCAGCGCGGATACGAGCAGTACTTC. It translates to CASSREYQRGYEQYF.